The text below deals with one T cell receptor beta chain. The target antigen is unknown. The entry originates in a study of blood T cells in healthy people across ages. Primed by a sample-barcoded 5' primer and a J-beta primer mix, a second PCR proceeded for roughly 6 to 12 cycles. One entry per CDR3 protein results from TCRdb running MiXCR on the 5' RACE reads. The sample has about 640,000 distinct CDR3 sequences; approximately 50% are singletons. Whole-study findings and limits: Because donor CMV status was unknown, expanded clonotype changes were possibly confounded. The study found more naive CD4+ cells and higher diversity in long-lived than aged donors.

Trimming took 4 bases from V and 0 from J, leaving 15 bases between them. The CDR3 totals 16 residues. Germline CDR1 and CDR2: SGHRS and YFSETQ. This receptor was taken from a man in his fifties or sixties in good health. The rearrangement uses TRBV5-1 and TRBJ2-3; no clear D. Specimen: blood. The CDR3 sequence: CASSRTSVSSTDTQYF. The CDR3 coding sequence is TGCGCCAGCAGCCGAACCAGTGTTTCTAGCACAGATACGCAGTATTTT.